The 25 T cell receptor beta chains presented below share a single source sample, sequenced in a study of cytomegalovirus exposure and HLA in healthy donors. The PCR ran on 60 Vbeta and 13 Jbeta primers. This table comes from immunoSEQ multiplex PCR, and its TCRdb copy is limited to in-frame clones, with some not included. The table has approximately 89,000 clones, approximately 77% seen once; the top ten hold approximately 10%. Sequenced input: PBMCs. All receptors come from a human donor in good health.

V and J are TRBV28 and TRBJ1-2; 9 nucleotides match TRBD1. Germline V gene data show CDR1 as MDHEN and CDR2 as SYDVKM. V trimming: 5 bases; J trimming: 1 base; junction bases outside the gene matches: 8. CDR3 length equals 16 residues. CDR3 region: CASSIPGQGVNYGYTF. CDR3 sequence (DNA): TGTGCCAGCAGTATACCGGGACAGGGTGTTAACTATGGCTACACCTTC.

The V call is TRBV9, the J call TRBJ2-1; 8 bases map to TRBD2. The germline gives CDR1 SGDLS, CDR2 YYNGEE. This CDR3 spans 18 amino acids. Unmatched junction bases numbered 12, after V lost 0 bases and J lost 4 bases. The CDR3 sequence: CASSVGVGSSGQYNEQFF. Here the CDR3 DNA reads TGTGCCAGCAGCGTAGGGGTCGGGTCTAGCGGGCAATACAATGAGCAGTTCTTC.

The V gene is TRBV18, the J gene TRBJ1-4, with TRBD1 matching 7 bases. CDR1 and CDR2 from the germline V gene are KGHSH and LQKENI. Trimming at V came to 4 bases and at J to 2 bases, leaving 4 bases not matched to a gene. The CDR3 length is 15 residues. CDR3 loop: CASSRGTATNEKLFF. For the CDR3, the DNA is TGTGCCAGCTCACGGGGGACAGCTACTAATGAAAAACTGTTTTTT.

The chain combines TRBV5-4 with TRBJ2-7, with D possibly TRBD1 on 6 matching bases. With 4 bases removed from V and 3 bases from J, the gap between germline ends came to 14 bases. Germline-derived CDR1 and CDR2 are SGHNT and YYREEE (reference sequence). The CDR3 contains 14 residues. The CDR3 region has the DNA TGTGCCAGCAGCAGGGCCGGACAGAACTACGAGCAGTACTTC. Residues: CASSRAGQNYEQYF.

The CDR3 is CASSPRVAGGEQFF. The CDR3, as DNA: TGTGCCAGCAGCCCCCGGGTAGCGGGAGGTGAGCAGTTCTTC. The V call is TRBV9, the J call TRBJ2-1, with TRBD2 matching 10 bases. This CDR3 spans 14 amino acids. With 4 bases clipped from V and 9 bases from J, the junction kept 7 bases outside the gene matches. Germline V gene lookup returns CDR1 SGDLS and CDR2 YYNGEE.

The V gene is TRBV5-1, the J gene TRBJ2-5; D call uncertain. The V gene lost 4 bases and the J gene lost 2 bases, with 12 bases spanning the gap. CDR1 is SGHRS, CDR2 YFSETQ, per germline. This CDR3 region has 14 residues. CDR3 nucleotide sequence: TGCGCCAGCAGCCGCACAGTGCCTCAAGAGACCCAGTACTTC. Amino acid sequence: CASSRTVPQETQYF.

This sequence joins TRBV23-1 and TRBJ1-2; D remains unclear. TRBV23-1 is assigned to the ORF class and has an uncertain function. This CDR3 region has 11 residues. CDR3 sequence reads: CATPGRLHYTF. The CDR3 DNA is TGCGCTACCCCGGGGAGGTTGCACTACACCTTC.

This rearrangement joins TRBV27 to TRBJ2-7; TRBD2 matches 7 bases. The germline gives CDR1 MNHEY, CDR2 SMNVEV (reference sequence). This CDR3 is 15 amino acids long. Losses at the gene ends were 2 bases for V and 3 bases for J; bases not matched to a gene: 7. DNA for the CDR3: TGTGCCAGCAGTTTACAGGCGGGAGCGCTCTACGAGCAGTACTTC. Translating it yields CASSLQAGALYEQYF.

The chain links TRBV7-2 to TRBJ1-6; 10 nucleotides line up with TRBD1. The J segment lost 1 base and the V segment lost 3 bases, leaving 6 bases of the junction unmatched. CDR1 SGHTA and CDR2 FQGNSA come from the germline V gene. CDR3 length: 18 residues. This chain's CDR3 is CASSLGDRGQSYNSPLHF. The CDR3 DNA sequence: TGTGCCAGCAGCTTGGGAGACAGGGGGCAATCCTATAATTCACCCCTCCACTTT.

The chain combines TRBV3-2 with TRBJ1-1. TRBV3-2 is labeled a pseudogene. This CDR3 has 9 amino acids. CDR3 nucleotide sequence: TGTGCCAACGGGATTGGAGCTTTCTTT. Translated: CANGIGAFF.

The V and J genes are TRBV9 and TRBJ2-3, with D maybe TRBD2 (6 bases). Germline V gene lookup returns CDR1 SGDLS and CDR2 YYNGEE. V lost 4 bases and J 3 bases, leaving 24 bases between the germline ends. The CDR3 consists of 18 residues. The CDR3 reads CASSSASIGWGRTDTQYF. The CDR3 DNA sequence: TGTGCCAGCAGCTCCGCAAGTATCGGGTGGGGGAGGACAGATACGCAGTATTTT.

The genes are TRBV7-3 and TRBJ2-2; 12 nucleotides match TRBD1. This CDR3 has 16 residues. The germline CDR1 and CDR2 sequences are SGHTA and FQGTGA. The trim removed 5 bases at V and 6 bases at J, leaving 7 bases unmatched. Here the CDR3 reads CASSTPGQGASGELFF. DNA for the CDR3: TGTGCCAGCAGCACCCCGGGACAGGGGGCTTCCGGGGAGCTGTTTTTT.

The rearrangement links TRBV11-3 to TRBJ1-1; D call uncertain. This CDR3 has 14 amino acids. Looked up from germline, CDR1 is SGHNT and CDR2 is YENEEA. Trimming took off 3 bases at V and 0 bases at J, with 8 bases between the two ends. CDR3 sequence: CASSFGGMNTEAFF. The DNA for the CDR3 is TGTGCCAGCAGCTTTGGAGGGATGAACACTGAAGCTTTCTTT.

This chain joins TRBV5-6 and TRBJ2-2; perhaps TRBD1 as D (5 bases). The CDR3 runs to 14 residues. CDR1 and CDR2 from the germline V gene are SGHDT and YYEEEE. Trimming shortened V by 2 bases and J by 3 bases, and 8 bases separated the two germline ends. This chain's CDR3 is CASSFQGYTGELFF. CDR3 bases: TGTGCCAGCAGCTTCCAGGGCTACACCGGGGAGCTGTTTTTT.

The J gene is TRBJ1-1, the V gene TRBV2, with TRBD1 identical over 9 bases. V lost 5 bases to trimming and J lost 4 bases; unmatched junction nucleotides: 5. This CDR3 is built from 14 residues. Germline V gene sequence: CDR1 SNHLY, CDR2 FYNNEI. CDR3 amino acids: CASSRTGEGTEAFF. For the CDR3, the DNA is TGTGCCAGCAGTCGGACAGGGGAGGGCACTGAAGCTTTCTTT.

V usage is TRBV15 and J usage is TRBJ1-5, with 7 bases matching TRBD1. The CDR3 consists of 14 residues. Unmatched junction bases numbered 8, after V lost 5 bases and J lost 7 bases. Germline loops: CDR1 LNHNV, CDR2 YYDKDF (reference sequence). The CDR3 DNA sequence: TGTGCCACCAGCGAAAACAGGGGCGGGCAGCCCCAGCATTTT. Translating gives CATSENRGGQPQHF.

This clone has a handful of counts. The chain carries TRBV7-8 and TRBJ2-3, with a possible D match to TRBD2 (7 bases). With 1 base removed from V and 3 bases from J, the gap between germline ends came to 11 bases. The germline V gene encodes CDR1 SGHVS and CDR2 FQNEAQ. CDR3 length: 15 amino acids. The DNA of the CDR3 is TGTGCCAGCAGCTTAGTGGGGGGGCCGACAGATACGCAGTATTTT. Protein: CASSLVGGPTDTQYF.

V usage is TRBV11-3 and J usage is TRBJ2-2; D might be TRBD2 (6 bases). The V end lost 5 bases, the J end lost 0 bases, and 13 bases lay between the germline ends. The germline CDR1 and CDR2 sequences are SGHNT and YENEEA. This CDR3 has 16 residues. CDR3 protein: CASSPLTSTNTGELFF. DNA of the CDR3: TGTGCCAGCAGCCCATTGACTAGTACGAACACCGGGGAGCTGTTTTTT.

The rearrangement joins TRBV9 to TRBJ1-1; D unresolved. Germline V gene lookup returns CDR1 SGDLS and CDR2 YYNGEE. The CDR3 loop spans 14 amino acids. V lost 0 bases and J 11 bases, leaving 17 bases between the germline ends. CDR3 in DNA: TGTGCCAGCAGCGTAGAGCCGGGGTTAGCGTCGGCTTTCTTT. Its translation: CASSVEPGLASAFF.

The chain combines TRBV7-2 with TRBJ2-1; weak D call: TRBD2 (6 bases). CDR3 length: 15 residues. V lost 5 bases and J 5 bases, leaving 16 bases between the germline ends. Germline CDR1 and CDR2: SGHTA and FQGNSA. The CDR3 loop reads CASSPGAGPNNEQFF. The CDR3 DNA reads TGTGCCAGCAGCCCGGGCGCGGGGCCGAACAATGAGCAGTTCTTC. Full variable domain (missing parts from reference TRBV7-2 and TRBJ2-1): GAGVSQSPSNKVTEKGKDVELRCDPISGHTALYWYRQSLGQGLEFLIYFQGNSAPDKSGLPSDRFSAERTGGSVSTLTIQRTQQEDSAVYLCASSPGAGPNNEQFFGPGTRLTVL.

The chain uses TRBV7-9 and TRBJ2-5; a weak D match, TRBD2 (7 bases). In germline, CDR1 is SEHNR, CDR2 FQNEAQ (reference sequence). This CDR3 comprises 15 residues. V was cut by 3 bases and J by 3 bases, with 14 bases left in between. The CDR3 region has the DNA TGTGCCAGCAGCTTGGGGGGGCCTGGAAAAGAGACCCAGTACTTC. It translates to CASSLGGPGKETQYF.

The rearrangement joins TRBV27 to TRBJ1-1; TRBD1 matches at 9 bases. Germline assignment: CDR1 MNHEY and CDR2 SMNVEV (reference sequence). Trimming took 6 bases from V and 5 from J; bases not matched to a gene: 13. The CDR3 is 16 amino acids. The CDR3 reads CASSPLGQGRETEAFF. DNA of the CDR3: TGTGCCAGCAGCCCTCTCGGACAGGGGCGGGAAACTGAAGCTTTCTTT.

The chain carries TRBV19 and TRBJ1-4; 7 bases map to TRBD1. The V gene end was trimmed by 3 bases and the J gene end by 0 bases; junction bases not matched to a gene: 10. The CDR3 sequence is 18 residues long. Germline V CDR1 and CDR2: LNHDA, SQIVND (reference sequence). The CDR3 DNA sequence: TGTGCCAGTAGTATTGGGACAGTTCGGTCAGCAACTAATGAAAAACTGTTTTTT. It codes for CASSIGTVRSATNEKLFF.

The chain carries TRBV28 and TRBJ1-5; the match to TRBD1 covers 7 bases. Unmatched junction bases numbered 5, after V lost 1 base and J lost 8 bases. The CDR3 is made up of 14 amino acids. CDR1 is MDHEN and CDR2 is SYDVKM in the germline V gene. For the CDR3, the DNA is TGTGCCAGCAGTTTATTACAGGGGAGTGAGCCCCAGCATTTT. It codes for CASSLLQGSEPQHF.

The genes are TRBV27 and TRBJ1-2, with D unresolved. Germline-derived CDR1 and CDR2 are MNHEY and SMNVEV (reference sequence). This CDR3 is 15 amino acids long. V lost 2 bases to trimming and J lost 4 bases, with 14 bases between them. The CDR3 sequence: CASSLAGRVGYGYTF. The CDR3 nucleotides read TGTGCCAGCAGTTTAGCGGGTAGGGTTGGCTATGGCTACACCTTC.